This T cell receptor beta chain appears in the sequencing data of a study of cytomegalovirus exposure and HLA in healthy donors. As concerns this clone: What it recognizes is unknown.

The V and J ends lost 1 base and 5 bases respectively, with 5 bases between them. This CDR3 spans 12 amino acids. CDR1 is SEHNR and CDR2 is FQNEAQ in the germline V gene (reference sequence). The study ran its PCR with 60 Vbeta and 13 Jbeta primers. The data were produced by immunoSEQ multiplex PCR, yet TCRdb's version contains in-frame clones alone and is incomplete. The repertoire has 100,000 to 120,000 clones, approximately 86% of them found once; the top ten carry more than 1.5%. Whole-study results and caveats: On later analysis, the bulk of CMV-associated TCR beta chains appeared to be HLA-restricted.

This TCR derives from a man in his forties or fifties in good health and CMV-seronegative. Sequenced material: PBMCs. The chain recombines TRBV7-9 with TRBJ1-1; tentative D call: TRBD1 (5 bases). The CDR3: CASSLGTTEAFF. CDR3 DNA sequence: TGTGCCAGCAGCTTAGGGACAACTGAAGCTTTCTTT.